This T cell receptor (beta chain) was obtained from a study of T cells in Graves' hyperthyroidism and ophthalmopathy. Study in general: Sampling of peripheral blood happened at initial diagnosis, prior to any treatment. Whole-study results and caveats: Ophthalmopathy was identified by the model a median around 6.9 months ahead of onset. Also found in blood were most expanded thyroid clonotypes above 0.001.

Germline lookup yields CDR1 MNHNS and CDR2 SASEGT. CDR3 length: 14 residues. Trimming cost V 7 bases and J 2 bases; bases outside gene matches: 5. This clonotype has at least ten counts. Its target is unknown. Amplified TCR beta CDR3 regions derived from RNA transcripts. Using the HTBI primer set, a first-round RT-PCR was run on the TCR CDR3. MiXCR, run by TCRdb on the multiplex PCR reads, gives a single entry per CDR3 protein. The repertoire holds around 350,000 distinct CDR3 sequences, with 15% to 19% as singletons. V is TRBV6-1 and J is TRBJ2-7, with 10 bases that match TRBD2. This TCR derives from a young woman with Graves' hyperthyroidism that later progressed to Graves' ophthalmopathy. The sequenced sample was blood. The chain's CDR3 is CASNLAGETYEQYF. The CDR3 nucleotides read TGTGCCAGCAACCTAGCGGGGGAGACCTACGAGCAGTACTTC.